The T cell receptor (beta chain) described here comes from a study of human versus mouse CDR3 diversity and MHC coevolution. This table comes from immunoSEQ multiplex PCR, and its TCRdb copy is limited to in-frame clones, with some not included. This repertoire shows approximately 81,000 clones, roughly 95% found once; its top ten account for 1.1% to 1.5%. General observations from the study: In humans, T-cell selection involved more than five MHC II alleles. On average, humans showed more CDR3 deletions and insertions than mice. Among all groups, most of the three human donors showed least clonal inequality.

Sorting isolated naive CD4 T cells lacking CD45RO and expressing CD62L. This clone has only a few counts. Its antigen remains unidentified. Trimming removed 3 bases from V and 6 bases from J; junction bases left unmatched: 6. The CDR3 is 14 amino acids. Germline lookup yields CDR1 SGHNT and CDR2 YYREEE (reference sequence). Sequencing used naive CD4+ T cells from blood. Subset in this sample: CD45RO-negative CD62L-positive naive CD4 T cells. The genes are TRBV5-4 and TRBJ1-1; 9 bases line up with TRBD1. The sequence was obtained from a person aged 30-70 years in good health. CDR3 DNA: TGTGCCAGCAGCTCAAGGACAGGGGCCCCTGAAGCTTTCTTT. Translating it yields CASSSRTGAPEAFF.